This is a list of T cell receptor beta chains from one sample in a study of beta chain features in type 1 diabetes. Libraries were prepared by immunoSEQ multiplex PCR; TCRdb keeps only in-frame clonotypes and omits some of them. Found here are about 38,000 clones, 50% to 75% of them singletons; the top ten hold around 2%. Sequenced material: Tregs from blood. Every receptor here comes from a woman aged 25 to 45 in good health. CDR3s include the opening cysteine and the closing phenylalanine or tryptophan. Each record gives: clone size, D gene, J gene, CDR3 length, V gene, CDR3 DNA, CDR3 protein. D genes are given only for firm matches. The size field is filled for only some rows; it gives once, few, many or a size class.

>-|-|TRBJ2-7|11|TRBV25-1
TGTGCCAGCAGGCAGGGTGGCGAGCAGTACTTC
CASRQGGEQYF
>-|-|TRBJ2-1|10|TRBV29-1
TGCAGCGTTGGGAGATTGGAGCAGTTCTTC
CSVGRLEQFF
>-|-|TRBJ2-3|14|TRBV28
TGTGCCAGCAGTTCAACGACAGGCACAGATACGCAGTATTTT
CASSSTTGTDTQYF
>few|TRBD2|TRBJ2-7|13|TRBV19
TGTGCCAGTATGGCTAGCGGGAGCTTCGAGCAGTACTTC
CASMASGSFEQYF
>-|-|TRBJ1-1|14|TRBV30
TGTGCCTGGAGTGTTGTCAGGTCGAACACTGAAGCTTTCTTT
CAWSVVRSNTEAFF
>-|TRBD2|TRBJ2-7|15|TRBV9
TGTGCCAGCAGTGGTCGGAGCGGGAGCTCCGAGGTGCAGTACTTC
CASSGRSGSSEVQYF
>-|-|TRBJ2-5|13|TRBV19
TGTGCCAGTAGTGGGGGGTTCCAAGAGACCCAGTACTTC
CASSGGFQETQYF
>-|-|TRBJ2-7|14|TRBV28
TGTGCCAGCACTTGGGCGGGTAATAGGTACGAGCAGTACTTC
CASTWAGNRYEQYF
>-|-|TRBJ2-6|12|TRBV29-1
TGCAGCGTTGTATCTGGGGCCAACGTCCTGACTTTC
CSVVSGANVLTF
>-|-|TRBJ2-7|15|TRBV14
TGTGCCAGCAGCCAAGTTCGCCAGGTAGCCTACGAGCAGTACTTC
CASSQVRQVAYEQYF
>few|TRBD2|TRBJ2-1|13|TRBV29-1
TGCAGCATCCCGACTAGCGGATACAATGAGCAGTTCTTC
CSIPTSGYNEQFF
>few|TRBD2|TRBJ2-7|13|TRBV29-1
TGCAGCGTGCCGGGACTAGGGCGCTACGAGCAGTACTTC
CSVPGLGRYEQYF
>-|TRBD2|TRBJ2-1|15|TRBV27
TGTGCCAGCAGTTTCTTAGCGGGAGGTTACAATGAGCAGTTCTTC
CASSFLAGGYNEQFF
>-|TRBD1|TRBJ2-5|14|TRBV7-9
TGTGCCAGCAGCCTCCGGACAGGGGTGGAGACCCAGTACTTC
CASSLRTGVETQYF
>-|TRBD1|TRBJ2-5|14|TRBV28
TGTGCCAGCAGTTCGACAGGGGATGGAGAGACCCAGTACTTC
CASSSTGDGETQYF
>-|TRBD1|TRBJ2-7|19|TRBV7-9
TGTGCCAGCAGTTTAAACCCTTTAAGTCCTCCGGGACAGCCCTACGAGCAGTACTTC
CASSLNPLSPPGQPYEQYF
>-|TRBD2|TRBJ2-2|22|TRBV4-1
TGCGCCAGCAGCCAAGGGACAGGGGGCAATTCCGGGACTAGCGGGAGGACCGGGGAGCTGTTTTTT
CASSQGTGGNSGTSGRTGELFF
>-|-|TRBJ2-3|15|TRBV7-9
TGTGCCAGCAGCTTCTACGGCGGGAGCACAGATACGCAGTATTTT
CASSFYGGSTDTQYF
>-|TRBD2|TRBJ2-3|11|TRBV20-1
TGCAGTGCTGCTAGCGGGCGTACGCAGTATTTT
CSAASGRTQYF
>few|-|TRBJ1-5|13|TRBV30
TGTGCCTGGACGAGCCTAGCGGGTCAGCCCCAGCATTTT
CAWTSLAGQPQHF